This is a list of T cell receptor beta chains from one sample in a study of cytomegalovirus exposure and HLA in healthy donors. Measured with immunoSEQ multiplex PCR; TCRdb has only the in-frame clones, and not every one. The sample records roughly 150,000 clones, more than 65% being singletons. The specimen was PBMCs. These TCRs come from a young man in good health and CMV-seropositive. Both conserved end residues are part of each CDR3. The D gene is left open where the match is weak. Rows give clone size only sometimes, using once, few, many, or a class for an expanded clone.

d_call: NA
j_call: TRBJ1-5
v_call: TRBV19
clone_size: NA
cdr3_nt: TGTGCCAGTAGTATATCGACACAGAATCAGCCCCAGCATTTT
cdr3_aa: CASSISTQNQPQHF

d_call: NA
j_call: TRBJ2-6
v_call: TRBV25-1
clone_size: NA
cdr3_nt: TGTGCCAGCAGTACCTCTTCTGGGGCCAACGGCCTGACTTTC
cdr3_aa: CASSTSSGANGLTF

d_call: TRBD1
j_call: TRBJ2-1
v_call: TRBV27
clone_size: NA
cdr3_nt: TGTGCCAGCAGTTTGCCGAGGACAGGGGGTCTAGCGGAGCAGTTCTTC
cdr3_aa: CASSLPRTGGLAEQFF

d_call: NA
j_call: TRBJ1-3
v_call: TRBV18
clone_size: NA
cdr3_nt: TGTGCCAGCTCACCACAGGGGAACACCATATATTTT
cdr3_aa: CASSPQGNTIYF

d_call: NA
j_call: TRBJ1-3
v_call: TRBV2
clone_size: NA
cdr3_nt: TGTGCCAGCAGTGACCTGGCGGTCTCTGGAAACACCATATATTTT
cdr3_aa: CASSDLAVSGNTIYF

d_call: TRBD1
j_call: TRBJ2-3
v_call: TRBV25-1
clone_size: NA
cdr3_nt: TGTGCCAGCATCGGACAGGGGGCGGGAGATACGCAGTATTTT
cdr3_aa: CASIGQGAGDTQYF

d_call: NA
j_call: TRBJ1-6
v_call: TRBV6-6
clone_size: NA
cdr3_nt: TGTGCCAGCAGTTCGCCTGCGGGAATTAATTCACCCCTCCACTTT
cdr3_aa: CASSSPAGINSPLHF

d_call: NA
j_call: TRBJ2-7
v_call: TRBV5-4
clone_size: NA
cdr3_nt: TGTGCCAGCAGCTCCTCGCGGAATACCCCCTACTACGAGCAGTACTTC
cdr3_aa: CASSSSRNTPYYEQYF

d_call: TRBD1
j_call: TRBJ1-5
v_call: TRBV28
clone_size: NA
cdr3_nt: TGTGCCAGCAGTTTACCGGGACAGATAAATCAGCCCCAGCATTTT
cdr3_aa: CASSLPGQINQPQHF

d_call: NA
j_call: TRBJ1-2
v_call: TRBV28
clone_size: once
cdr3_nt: TGTGCCAGCAACTACCCCTCCCCTGGCTACACCTTC
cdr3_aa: CASNYPSPGYTF

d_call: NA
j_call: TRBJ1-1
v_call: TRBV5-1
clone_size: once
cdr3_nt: TGCGCCAGCAGCGGGGGGGTTTTGAACACTGAAGCTTTCTTT
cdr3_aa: CASSGGVLNTEAFF

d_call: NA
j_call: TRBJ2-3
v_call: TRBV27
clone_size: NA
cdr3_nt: TGTGCCAGCAGCCACACCCCCCCCACAGATACGCAGTATTTT
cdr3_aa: CASSHTPPTDTQYF

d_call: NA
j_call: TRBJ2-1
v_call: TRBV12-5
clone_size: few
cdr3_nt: TGTGCTAGTGGGATCTCCCGGAAGGCCGGGTACAATGAGCAGTTCTTC
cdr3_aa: CASGISRKAGYNEQFF

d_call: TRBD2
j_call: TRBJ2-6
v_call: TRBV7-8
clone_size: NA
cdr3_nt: TGTGCCAGCAGCGAACGACTAGCGGGAGTTTATGGGGCCAACGTCCTGACTTTC
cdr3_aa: CASSERLAGVYGANVLTF

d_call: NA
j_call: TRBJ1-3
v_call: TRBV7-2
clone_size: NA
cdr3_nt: TGTGCCAGCAGTTACGAGGCTGGAAACACCATATATTTT
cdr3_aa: CASSYEAGNTIYF

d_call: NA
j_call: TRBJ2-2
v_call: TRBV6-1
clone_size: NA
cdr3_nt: TGTGCCAGCAGTGTGATCTGGGCCGACACCGGGGAGCTGTTTTTT
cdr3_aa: CASSVIWADTGELFF

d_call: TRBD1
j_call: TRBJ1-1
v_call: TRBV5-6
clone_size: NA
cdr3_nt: TGTGCCAGCAGACTGGGACAGAGGAACACTGAAGCTTTCTTT
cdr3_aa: CASRLGQRNTEAFF

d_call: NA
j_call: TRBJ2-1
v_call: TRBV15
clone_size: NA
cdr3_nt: TGTGCCACCAGGACGGAAGGACAGCTATACAATGAGCAGTTCTTC
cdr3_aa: CATRTEGQLYNEQFF